Sequencing of this T cell receptor (beta chain) was carried out in a study of cytomegalovirus exposure and HLA in healthy donors. From the roughly 120-subject validation cohort, which was separate from the roughly 700-subject first cohort, the donors were drawn. For this clone: Antigen unknown.

Generated by immunoSEQ multiplex PCR, the TCRdb table keeps only in-frame clones and is missing some. The repertoire includes 120,000 or so clones, roughly nine tenths of them detected once, and around 1.2% sits in the top ten. Study findings and constraints: Three chains tied to CMV proved CMV antigen-specific in vitro. Most TCR sequences were uncommon, yet certain public TCRs appeared in many donors.

The V gene's germline CDR1 is SQVTM and CDR2 ANQGSEA. The CDR3 contains 12 residues. V dropped 7 bases and J dropped 2 bases, with 11 bases sitting between them. The chain combines TRBV29-1 with TRBJ1-2; D call uncertain. Sequenced input: PBMCs. The sequence was collected from a young woman in good health and CMV-seronegative. The CDR3 is CSDGPGNYGYTF. The CDR3 DNA follows: TGCAGCGACGGCCCGGGAAACTATGGCTACACCTTC.